The source of this TCR beta chain is a study of post-analysis software for immune sequencing data. Whole-study findings and limits: In patients, roughly 5 TRBV segments were more frequent than in controls, with TRBV5-6, TRBV5-1 and TRBV20-1 among them.

Unique molecular identifiers tagged the TCR beta cDNA libraries. When 1 to 10 million T cells were used, they gave about 550,000 cDNA molecules. TCRdb itself ran the PCR reads through MiXCR, one entry per CDR3 protein. The repertoire holds roughly 620,000 distinct CDR3 sequences, roughly 46% seen once, with around 1.7% in the top ten. This CDR3 is built from 12 residues. Germline values: CDR1 SGHDT, CDR2 YYEEEE. The V end lost 5 bases, the J end lost 2 bases, and 8 bases lay between the germline ends. Notes on this clonotype: No antigen is known for it.

The clonotype comes from a girl under 18 with multiple sclerosis. The chain links TRBV5-6 to TRBJ2-7; D unclear. The sample consisted of blood. The CDR3 here is CASSTWTYEQYF. CDR3 nucleotides: TGTGCCAGCAGTACTTGGACCTACGAGCAGTACTTC. The variable domain in full, with the rest retrieved from reference TRBV5-6 and TRBJ2-7, is DAGVTQSPTHLIKTRGQQVTLRCSPKSGHDTVSWYQQALGQGPQFIFQYYEEEERQRGNFPDRFSGHQFPNYSSELNVNALLLGDSALYLCASSTWTYEQYFGPGTRLTVT.